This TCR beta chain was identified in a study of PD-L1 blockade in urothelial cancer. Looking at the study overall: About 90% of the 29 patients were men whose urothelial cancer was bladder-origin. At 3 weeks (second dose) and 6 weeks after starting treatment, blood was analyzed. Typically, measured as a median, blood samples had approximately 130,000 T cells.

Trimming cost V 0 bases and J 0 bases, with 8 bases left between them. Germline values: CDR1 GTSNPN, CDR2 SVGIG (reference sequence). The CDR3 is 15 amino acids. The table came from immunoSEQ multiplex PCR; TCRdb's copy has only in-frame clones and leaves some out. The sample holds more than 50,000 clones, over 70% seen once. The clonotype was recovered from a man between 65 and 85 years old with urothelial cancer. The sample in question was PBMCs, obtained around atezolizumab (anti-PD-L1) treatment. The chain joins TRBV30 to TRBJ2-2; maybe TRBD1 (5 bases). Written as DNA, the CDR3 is TGTGCCTGGAGTGTTGGGGCCGCGAACACCGGGGAGCTGTTTTTT. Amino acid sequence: CAWSVGAANTGELFF.